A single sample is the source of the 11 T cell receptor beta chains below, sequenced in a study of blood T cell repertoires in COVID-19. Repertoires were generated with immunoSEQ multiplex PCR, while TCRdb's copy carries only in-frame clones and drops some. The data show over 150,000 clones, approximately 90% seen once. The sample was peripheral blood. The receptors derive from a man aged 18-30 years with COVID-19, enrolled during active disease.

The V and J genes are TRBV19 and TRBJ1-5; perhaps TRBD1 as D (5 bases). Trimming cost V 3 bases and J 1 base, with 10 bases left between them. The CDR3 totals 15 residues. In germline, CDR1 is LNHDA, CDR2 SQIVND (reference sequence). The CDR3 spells CASSILTESNQPQHF. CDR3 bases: TGTGCCAGTAGTATCCTGACAGAAAGCAATCAGCCCCAGCATTTT.

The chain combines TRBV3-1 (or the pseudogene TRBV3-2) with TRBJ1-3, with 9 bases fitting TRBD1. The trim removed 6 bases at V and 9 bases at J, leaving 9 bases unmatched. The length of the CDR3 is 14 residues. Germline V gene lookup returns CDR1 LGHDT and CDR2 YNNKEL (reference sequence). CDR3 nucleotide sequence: TGTGCCAGCAGTCGGGACAGGGTCCTAACCACCATATATTTT. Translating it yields CASSRDRVLTTIYF.

The CDR3 protein is CASSSTGGEQYF. CDR3 sequence (DNA): TGTGCCAGCAGCTCTACCGGGGGCGAGCAGTACTTC. This chain joins TRBV7-9 and TRBJ2-7; D perhaps matches TRBD2 (6 bases). V lost 4 bases and J 6 bases, leaving 10 bases between the germline ends. The CDR3 runs to 12 residues. Germline V gene data show CDR1 as SEHNR and CDR2 as FQNEAQ (reference sequence).

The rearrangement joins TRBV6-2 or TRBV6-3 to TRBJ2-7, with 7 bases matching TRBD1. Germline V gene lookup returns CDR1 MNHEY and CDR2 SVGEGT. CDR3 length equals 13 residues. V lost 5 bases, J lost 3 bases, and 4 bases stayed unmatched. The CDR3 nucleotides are TGTGCCAGCAGTGACACAGGGGTCTACGAGCAGTACTTC. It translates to CASSDTGVYEQYF.

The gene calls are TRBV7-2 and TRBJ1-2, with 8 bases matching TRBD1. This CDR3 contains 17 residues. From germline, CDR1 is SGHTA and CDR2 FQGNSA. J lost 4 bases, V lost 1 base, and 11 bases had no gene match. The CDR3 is CASSLVSSGQGGYGYTF. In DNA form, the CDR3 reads TGTGCCAGCAGCTTAGTATCTAGTGGACAGGGCGGCTATGGCTACACCTTC.

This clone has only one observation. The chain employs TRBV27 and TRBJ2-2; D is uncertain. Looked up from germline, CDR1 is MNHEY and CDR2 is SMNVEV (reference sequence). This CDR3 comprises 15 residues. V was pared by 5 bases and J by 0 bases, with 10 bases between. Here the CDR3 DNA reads TGTGCCAGCAGTCCCCCAGTACCGAACACCGGGGAGCTGTTTTTT. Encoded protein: CASSPPVPNTGELFF.

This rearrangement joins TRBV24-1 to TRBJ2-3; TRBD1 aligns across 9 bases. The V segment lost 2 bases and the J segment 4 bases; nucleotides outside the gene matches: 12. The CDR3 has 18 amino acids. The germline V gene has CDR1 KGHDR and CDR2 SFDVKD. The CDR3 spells CATSDYQGQGGTPDTQYF. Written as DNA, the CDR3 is TGTGCCACCAGTGATTATCAGGGACAGGGAGGGACGCCAGATACGCAGTATTTT.

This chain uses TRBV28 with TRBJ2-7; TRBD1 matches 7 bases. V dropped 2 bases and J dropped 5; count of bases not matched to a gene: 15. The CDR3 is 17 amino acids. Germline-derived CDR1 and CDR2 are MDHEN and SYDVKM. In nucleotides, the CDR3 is TGTGCCAGCAGTTTAAGTCTCTGGGGACAGAGAAGAAACGAGCAGTACTTC. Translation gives CASSLSLWGQRRNEQYF.

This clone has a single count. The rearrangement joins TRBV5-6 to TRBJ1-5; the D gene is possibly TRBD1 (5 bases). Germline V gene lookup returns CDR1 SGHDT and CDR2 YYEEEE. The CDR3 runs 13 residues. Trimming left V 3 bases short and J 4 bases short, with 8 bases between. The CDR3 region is CASSSQGNQPQHF. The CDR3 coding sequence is TGTGCCAGCAGCTCGCAGGGTAATCAGCCCCAGCATTTT.

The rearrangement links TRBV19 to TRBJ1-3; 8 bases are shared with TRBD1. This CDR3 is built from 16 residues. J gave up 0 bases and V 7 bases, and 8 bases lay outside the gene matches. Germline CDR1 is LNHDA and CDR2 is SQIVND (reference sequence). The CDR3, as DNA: TGTGCCAGTACCCCGGGACAGGTCCTCTCTGGAAACACCATATATTTT. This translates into CASTPGQVLSGNTIYF.

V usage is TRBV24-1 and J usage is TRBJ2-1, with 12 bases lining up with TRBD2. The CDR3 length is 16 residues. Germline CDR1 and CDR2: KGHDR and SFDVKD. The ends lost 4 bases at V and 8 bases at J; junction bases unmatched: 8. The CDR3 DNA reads TGTGCCACCAGTGACCTTCGACTAGCGGGAGCGGATGAGCAGTTCTTC. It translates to CATSDLRLAGADEQFF.